This TCR beta chain came from a study of blood T cell repertoires in COVID-19. Across the study: Some COVID-19 samples were acute and others convalescent; all came from the United States, Italy and Spain. From T cells, B-cell-depleted T cells, or PBMCs came the material, which was cDNA or gDNA.

Source study methods: Reference gene primer amplification gave estimated nucleated cell counts. The method was immunoSEQ multiplex PCR; TCRdb's version includes in-frame clones alone and lacks a portion of them. That table gives V, J and clone size, and the DNA gave D and trimming. The sample has about 58,000 clones, around nine tenths seen once. V was trimmed by 0 bases and J by 1 base, leaving 7 bases between them. The CDR3 is 14 residues long. The germline gives CDR1 LNHNV, CDR2 YYDKDF (reference sequence). The chain uses TRBV15 and TRBJ2-7; D unresolved. This sequence was found in a woman in her seventies with active COVID-19. The source material was peripheral blood. Here the CDR3 reads CATSRDQVSYEQYF. In DNA, the CDR3 is TGTGCCACCAGCAGAGACCAGGTTTCCTACGAGCAGTACTTC.